Shown below are 29 T cell receptor beta chains from a single sample sequenced in a study of human T cells and chemical hapten exposure. TCRdb reprocessed the RACE reads via MiXCR and lists one record per CDR3 protein. The sample includes about 82,000 distinct CDR3 sequences, more than 9% of them seen just once. Sample time point: patch test 2, 6 weeks after DPC sensitization. Treatment noted: therapeutic diphenylcyclopropenone sensitization with weekly scalp DPC. This specimen was whole blood, taken in connection with sensitization to the hapten diphenylcyclopropenone (DPC). These receptors were collected from a woman aged 50 to 60 with alopecia areata. Some clones in this sample may be carry-over from other donors' samples.

This clonotype was seen at least ten times. The chain has TRBV29-1 and TRBJ2-1; D is undetermined. Germline loops: CDR1 SQVTM, CDR2 ANQGSEA. The CDR3 is made up of 13 amino acids. Trimming cost V 7 bases and J 5 bases, with 15 bases left between them. The CDR3 sequence: CSAGPRPNNEQFF. CDR3 DNA: TGCAGCGCCGGCCCCAGGCCGAACAATGAGCAGTTCTTC.

The rearrangement joins TRBV20-1 to TRBJ1-2; maybe TRBD1 (6 bases). The CDR3 covers 14 residues. CDR1 DFQATT and CDR2 SNEGSKA come from the germline V gene (reference sequence). Trimming took 5 bases from V and 2 from J, leaving 15 bases between them. As DNA, the CDR3 is TGCAGTGCTTTTGGACAGATGAAAAACTATGGCTACACCTTC. It translates to CSAFGQMKNYGYTF.

This clonotype was counted ten times or more. This sequence joins TRBV19 and TRBJ2-2; TRBD1 or TRBD2 may be the D gene (5 bases each). V lost 9 bases, J lost 5 bases, and 22 bases lay in between. Germline CDR1 LNHDA, CDR2 SQIVND (reference sequence). The CDR3 sequence is 16 residues long. This CDR3 reads CASRVWSSVGTGELFF. The CDR3 DNA reads as TGTGCCAGCAGGGTTTGGAGTAGCGTAGGTACCGGGGAGCTGTTTTTT.

This clonotype was counted only a few times. For the CDR3, the DNA is TGTGCCACCAGCAGAGCCGGTACTGGGGCCAACGTCCTGACTTTC. This sequence encodes CATSRAGTGANVLTF. This chain joins TRBV15 and TRBJ2-6; D unresolved. This CDR3 region has 15 residues. Trimming removed 1 base at V and 2 bases at J, with 6 bases between. CDR1 is LNHNV and CDR2 is YYDKDF in the germline V gene (reference sequence).

This clonotype was seen many times. The V and J genes are TRBV18 and TRBJ1-5; the D gene is possibly TRBD1 (5 bases). V shed 5 bases and J shed 7 bases, with 21 bases lying between them. From germline, CDR1 is KGHSH and CDR2 LQKENI. There are 16 residues in the CDR3. Here the CDR3 DNA reads TGTGCCAGCTCAATATTAGGGAGAGGGGCTAGGCAGCCCCAGCATTTT. This encodes CASSILGRGARQPQHF.

V gene TRBV14 combines with J gene TRBJ2-3, with a tentative D call TRBD1 (6 bases). Germline V lookup: CDR1 SGHDN, CDR2 FVKESK. This CDR3 has 12 residues. Trimming cost V 1 base and J 8 bases, with 7 bases left between them. CDR3 in DNA: TGTGCCAGCAGCCAAGGCAGGGGTACGCAGTATTTT. Its translation: CASSQGRGTQYF.

This clonotype was seen ten or more times. The V and J genes are TRBV10-3 and TRBJ1-4, with D possibly being TRBD1 (6 bases). The CDR3 runs to 13 residues. Trimming left V 8 bases short and J 4 bases short, with 11 bases between. CDR1 and CDR2 (germline): ENHRY, SYGVKD. Here the CDR3 reads CAIGGGVNEKLFF. The CDR3 DNA reads as TGTGCCATCGGAGGGGGTGTTAATGAAAAACTGTTTTTT.

This clonotype was seen ten or more times. The genes are TRBV4-1 and TRBJ2-1; 12 bases align to TRBD2. Germline lookup yields CDR1 MGHRA and CDR2 YSYEKL. There are 17 residues in the CDR3. V shed 4 bases, J shed 8 bases, and the junction held 12 bases outside the gene matches. CDR3 residues: CASSRRTSGIVNYEQFF. The CDR3 coding sequence is TGCGCCAGCAGCCGTCGGACTAGCGGGATCGTAAACTATGAGCAGTTCTTC.

This clonotype occurred many times. The V call is TRBV7-9, the J call TRBJ1-3; 7 bases are a match to TRBD1. The CDR3 runs to 15 residues. CDR1 and CDR2 from the germline V gene are SEHNR and FQNEAQ (reference sequence). After removal of 5 bases from V and 0 bases from J, the junction contained 4 bases not matched to a gene. The CDR3 region has the DNA TGTGCCAGCAGCCAAGGGACAGCCTCTGGAAACACCATATATTTT. Encoded protein: CASSQGTASGNTIYF.

V gene TRBV11-3 combines with J gene TRBJ2-1, with unresolved D. The length of the CDR3 is 13 residues. Looked up from germline, CDR1 is SGHNT and CDR2 is YENEEA. Trimming pared 1 base from V and 2 bases from J, leaving 3 bases between. The CDR3 DNA reads as TGTGCCAGCAGCTTAGCTACCTACAATGAGCAGTTCTTC. Protein sequence: CASSLATYNEQFF.

At least ten counts were recorded for this clonotype. The genes are TRBV7-2 and TRBJ2-7; 8 bases map to TRBD1. The germline gives CDR1 SGHTA, CDR2 FQGNSA. V was clipped by 5 bases and J by 4 bases; unmatched bases: 7. CDR3 length: 14 amino acids. CDR3 residues: CASSPGQVVYEQYF. CDR3 bases: TGTGCCAGCAGCCCGGGACAGGTAGTATACGAGCAGTACTTC.

The chain carries TRBV28 and TRBJ2-5; unclear D gene. The V end was cut by 4 bases, the J end by 2 bases, with 8 bases between. The CDR3 has 13 residues. Germline V CDR1 and CDR2: MDHEN, SYDVKM. The chain's CDR3 is CASSSDLQETQYF. The CDR3 bases are TGTGCCAGCAGTTCAGACTTACAAGAGACCCAGTACTTC.

V gene TRBV5-6 combines with J gene TRBJ2-4, with 10 bases lining up with TRBD2. This CDR3 region has 18 residues. Germline trimming cut 0 bases from V and 0 bases from J; bases unmatched to any gene: 6. CDR1 is SGHDT, CDR2 YYEEEE, per germline. The CDR3 region is CASSLDSTSGLAKNIQYF. CDR3 coding DNA: TGTGCCAGCAGCTTGGATTCGACTAGCGGGTTAGCCAAAAACATTCAGTACTTC.

This clonotype has at least ten counts. The CDR3 sequence: CSVERGGGNTIYF. The CDR3 region has the DNA TGCAGCGTTGAGCGGGGTGGCGGAAACACCATATATTTT. V usage is TRBV29-1 and J usage is TRBJ1-3, with no clear D. The CDR3 runs 13 residues. With 3 bases removed from V and 4 bases from J, the gap between germline ends came to 10 bases. Germline V gene lookup returns CDR1 SQVTM and CDR2 ANQGSEA.

This clonotype was seen at least ten times. The chain has TRBV6-5 and TRBJ2-4; TRBD1 aligns across 7 bases. The CDR3 is made up of 13 amino acids. The V gene's germline CDR1 is MNHEY and CDR2 SVGAGI. Losses at the gene ends were 1 base for V and 8 bases for J; bases not matched to a gene: 2. DNA for the CDR3: TGTGCCAGCAGTTACTTGGACAGGCACATTCAGTACTTC. Amino acids: CASSYLDRHIQYF.

The sample holds many counts of this clonotype. The chain couples TRBV4-1 to TRBJ2-1, with a weak D call TRBD1 (6 bases). Between the trimmed V and J ends, which lost 5 bases and 4 bases, there was a span of 12 bases. Germline CDR1 reads MGHRA; CDR2 reads YSYEKL. The CDR3 loop spans 14 amino acids. The CDR3 reads CASSFRDTYNEQFF. CDR3 coding DNA: TGCGCCAGCAGCTTCCGGGACACGTACAATGAGCAGTTCTTC.

In this sample, this clonotype turned up once. This may be a read error: a much more frequent sequence differs by one nucleotide. The J gene is TRBJ1-1, the V gene TRBV27, with D perhaps matching TRBD1 (5 bases). The CDR3 runs 13 residues. Germline V gene sequence: CDR1 MNHEY, CDR2 SMNVEV (reference sequence). V lost 6 bases and J lost 6, with 14 bases in between. CDR3 in DNA: TGTGCCAGCAGCAGAGGGTCAGGGCCTGAAGCTTTCTTT. Protein: CASSRGSGPEAFF.

The chain links TRBV11-2 to TRBJ2-5; D call uncertain. Germline V gene sequence: CDR1 SGHAT, CDR2 FQNNGV. V was pared by 5 bases and J by 1 base, with 8 bases between. The CDR3 consists of 13 residues. Written as DNA, the CDR3 is TGTGCCAGCAGCCAAGTCAGCCAAGAGACCCAGTACTTC. Protein: CASSQVSQETQYF.

This clonotype was detected many times. This sequence joins TRBV18 and TRBJ1-2; no firm D call. Germline CDR1 reads KGHSH; CDR2 reads LQKENI. With 4 bases removed from V and 3 bases from J, the gap between germline ends came to 12 bases. The CDR3 runs 14 residues. CDR3 sequence reads: CASSQSSSDYGYTF. The DNA of the CDR3 is TGTGCCAGCTCACAGAGTTCCAGTGACTATGGCTACACCTTC.

The chain links TRBV11-2 to TRBJ1-6; 7 nucleotides align to TRBD1. The junction had 4 bases not matched to a gene; V was cut back by 4 bases and J by 7 bases. CDR1 is SGHAT and CDR2 is FQNNGV in the germline V gene. This CDR3 has 14 amino acids. The CDR3 sequence is CASSSRQGNSPLHF. CDR3 DNA sequence: TGTGCCAGCAGCTCACGACAGGGCAATTCACCCCTCCACTTT.

The chain couples TRBV20-1 to TRBJ2-5; D uncertain. V was cut by 2 bases and J by 2 bases, with 6 bases left in between. The germline gives CDR1 DFQATT, CDR2 SNEGSKA (reference sequence). The CDR3 consists of 12 residues. CDR3 bases: TGCAGTGCTAGACGGGTACAAGAGACCCAGTACTTC. Amino acids: CSARRVQETQYF.

This chain joins TRBV11-3 and TRBJ2-1; D gene unclear. The CDR3 is 13 amino acids. V dropped 5 bases and J dropped 6 bases, with 11 bases sitting between them. Germline V gene sequence: CDR1 SGHNT, CDR2 YENEEA. The CDR3 DNA reads as TGTGCCAGCAGCCAGAGTGGGTTCAATGAGCAGTTCTTC. Translating it yields CASSQSGFNEQFF.

The chain joins TRBV7-8 to TRBJ2-7; 10 positions agree with TRBD2. This CDR3 comprises 16 residues. The germline V gene encodes CDR1 SGHVS and CDR2 FQNEAQ. With 1 base clipped from V and 2 bases from J, the junction kept 5 bases outside the gene matches. The CDR3 DNA sequence: TGTGCCAGCAGCTTAGGACTAGCGGGTGGAGCCTACGAGCAGTACTTC. Protein sequence: CASSLGLAGGAYEQYF.

The sample holds many counts of this clonotype. The chain carries TRBV15 and TRBJ2-3; D remains ambiguous. This CDR3 is built from 15 residues. CDR1 LNHNV and CDR2 YYDKDF come from the germline V gene (reference sequence). V gave up 3 bases and J gave up 0 bases, with 10 bases separating them. This CDR3 reads CATSREQTSTDTQYF. The CDR3 DNA reads TGTGCCACCAGCAGGGAGCAGACAAGCACAGATACGCAGTATTTT. Drawing the rest from reference TRBV15 and TRBJ2-3, the complete variable domain is DAMVIQNPRYQVTQFGKPVTLSCSQTLNHNVMYWYQQKSSQAPKLLFHYYDKDFNNEADTPDNFQSRRPNTSFCFLDIRSPGLGDTAMYLCATSREQTSTDTQYFGPGTRLTVL.

There are many counts of this clonotype. The chain carries TRBV18 and TRBJ1-4, with D maybe TRBD1 (5 bases). V dropped 2 bases and J dropped 8 bases, with 12 bases sitting between them. Germline V gene lookup returns CDR1 KGHSH and CDR2 LQKENI. The CDR3 consists of 14 residues. The CDR3 here is CASSPGAGKEKLFF. The CDR3, as DNA: TGTGCCAGCTCACCAGGCGCAGGGAAGGAAAAACTGTTTTTT.

The chain employs TRBV7-9 and TRBJ1-2; D is undetermined. Germline V gene sequence: CDR1 SEHNR, CDR2 FQNEAQ (reference sequence). The CDR3 has 13 amino acids. With 5 bases removed from V and 0 bases from J, the gap between germline ends came to 7 bases. The CDR3 sequence is CASSPDSNYGYTF. CDR3 DNA: TGTGCCAGCAGCCCGGACTCTAACTATGGCTACACCTTC. The variable domain in full, with the rest retrieved from reference TRBV7-9 and TRBJ1-2, is DTGVSQNPRHKITKRGQNVTFRCDPISEHNRLYWYRQTLGQGPEFLTYFQNEAQLEKSRLLSDRFSAERPKGSFSTLEIQRTEQGDSAMYLCASSPDSNYGYTFGSGTRLTVV.

This clonotype was seen repeatedly, ten times or more. This chain uses TRBV3-1 with TRBJ2-7; 8 positions match TRBD2. The CDR3 spans 18 residues. Germline V gene lookup returns CDR1 LGHDT and CDR2 YNNKEL (reference sequence). The J segment lost 0 bases and the V segment lost 0 bases, leaving 10 bases of the junction unmatched. Written as DNA, the CDR3 is TGTGCCAGCAGCCAAGATAGACTAGCGCGAAGGAGCTCCTACGAGCAGTACTTC. It translates to CASSQDRLARRSSYEQYF.

The rearrangement uses TRBV30 and TRBJ2-7; D unclear. The CDR3 runs to 12 residues. V was shortened by 1 base and J by 4 bases, with 8 bases between the two germline ends. Looked up from germline, CDR1 is GTSNPN and CDR2 is SVGIG (reference sequence). CDR3 residues: CAWSEGLYEQYF. The CDR3 nucleotides read TGTGCCTGGAGTGAGGGTTTGTACGAGCAGTACTTC.

This clonotype was seen ten or more times. The chain recombines TRBV12-3 or TRBV12-4 with TRBJ1-5; TRBD1 matches at 9 bases. The CDR3 loop spans 15 amino acids. The V gene end was trimmed by 6 bases and the J gene end by 4 bases; junction bases not matched to a gene: 7. CDR3 in amino acids: CASSRPGQGNQPQHF. Here the CDR3 DNA reads TGTGCCAGCAGCCGCCCGGGACAGGGTAATCAGCCCCAGCATTTT.